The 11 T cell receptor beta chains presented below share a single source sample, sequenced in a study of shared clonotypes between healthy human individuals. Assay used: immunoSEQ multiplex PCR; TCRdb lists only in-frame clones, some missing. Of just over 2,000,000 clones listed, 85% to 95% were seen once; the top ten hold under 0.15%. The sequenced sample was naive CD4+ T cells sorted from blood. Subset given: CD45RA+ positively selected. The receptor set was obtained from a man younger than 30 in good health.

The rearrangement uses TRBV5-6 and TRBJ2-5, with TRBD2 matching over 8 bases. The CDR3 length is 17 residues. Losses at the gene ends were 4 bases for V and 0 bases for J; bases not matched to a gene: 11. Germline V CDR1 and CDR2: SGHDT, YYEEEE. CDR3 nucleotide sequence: TGTGCCAGCAGCAGACGGGAGGGGGGCGAGTACCAAGAGACCCAGTACTTC. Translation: CASSRREGGEYQETQYF. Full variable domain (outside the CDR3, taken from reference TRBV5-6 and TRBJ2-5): DAGVTQSPTHLIKTRGQQVTLRCSPKSGHDTVSWYQQALGQGPQFIFQYYEEEERQRGNFPDRFSGHQFPNYSSELNVNALLLGDSALYLCASSRREGGEYQETQYFGPGTRLLVL.

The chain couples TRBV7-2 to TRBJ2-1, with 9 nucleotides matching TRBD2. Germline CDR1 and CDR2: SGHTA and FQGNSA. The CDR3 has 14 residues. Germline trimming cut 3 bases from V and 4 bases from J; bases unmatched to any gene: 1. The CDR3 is CASSFAGGYNEQFF. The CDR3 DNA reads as TGTGCCAGCAGCTTCGCGGGAGGGTACAATGAGCAGTTCTTC.

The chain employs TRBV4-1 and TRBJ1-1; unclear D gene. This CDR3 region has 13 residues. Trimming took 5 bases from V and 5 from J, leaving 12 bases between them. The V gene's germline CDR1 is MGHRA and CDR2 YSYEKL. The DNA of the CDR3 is TGCGCCAGCAGCGAGGCAGGAAGAACTGAAGCTTTCTTT. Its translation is CASSEAGRTEAFF.

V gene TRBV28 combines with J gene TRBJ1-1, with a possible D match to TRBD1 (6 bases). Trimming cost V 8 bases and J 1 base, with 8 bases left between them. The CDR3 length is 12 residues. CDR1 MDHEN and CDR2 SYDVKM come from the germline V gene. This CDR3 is CASWDKNTEAFF. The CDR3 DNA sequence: TGTGCCAGCTGGGACAAGAACACTGAAGCTTTCTTT.

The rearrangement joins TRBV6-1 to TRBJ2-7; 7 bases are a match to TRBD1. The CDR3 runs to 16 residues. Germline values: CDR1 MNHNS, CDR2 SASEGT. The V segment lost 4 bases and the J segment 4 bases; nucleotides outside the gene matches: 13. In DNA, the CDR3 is TGTGCCAGCAGTGCCGGCGTAGGGACAGACCGATACGAGCAGTACTTC. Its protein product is CASSAGVGTDRYEQYF.

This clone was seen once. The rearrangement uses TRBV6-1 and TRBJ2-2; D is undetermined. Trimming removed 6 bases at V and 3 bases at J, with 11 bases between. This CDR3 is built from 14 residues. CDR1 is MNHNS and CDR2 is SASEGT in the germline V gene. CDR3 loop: CASSVPPDTGELFF. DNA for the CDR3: TGTGCCAGCAGCGTACCTCCCGACACCGGGGAGCTGTTTTTT.

For the CDR3, the DNA is TGTGCCAGCAAGGCGGATAGCTCCTACAATGAGCAGTTCTTC. As protein: CASKADSSYNEQFF. V gene TRBV2 combines with J gene TRBJ2-1; no reliable D call. The CDR3 is made up of 14 amino acids. Per germline, CDR1 SNHLY and CDR2 FYNNEI. The V end lost 7 bases, the J end lost 0 bases, and 10 bases lay between the germline ends.

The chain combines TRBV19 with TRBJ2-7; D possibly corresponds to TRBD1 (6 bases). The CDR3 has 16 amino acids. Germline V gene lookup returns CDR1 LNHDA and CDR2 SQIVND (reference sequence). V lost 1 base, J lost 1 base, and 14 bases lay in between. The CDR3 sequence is CASSIGADRPSYEQYF. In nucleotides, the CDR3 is TGTGCCAGTAGTATAGGCGCCGACAGGCCTTCCTACGAGCAGTACTTC.

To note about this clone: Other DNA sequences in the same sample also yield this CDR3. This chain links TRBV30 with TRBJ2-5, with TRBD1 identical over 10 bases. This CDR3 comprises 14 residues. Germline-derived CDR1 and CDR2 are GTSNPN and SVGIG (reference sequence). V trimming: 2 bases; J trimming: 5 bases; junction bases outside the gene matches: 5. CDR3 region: CAWSRGQGGETQYF. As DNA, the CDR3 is TGTGCCTGGAGTCGAGGACAGGGGGGTGAGACCCAGTACTTC. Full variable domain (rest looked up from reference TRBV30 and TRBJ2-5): SQTIHQWPATLVQPVGSPLSLECTVEGTSNPNLYWYRQAAGRGLQLLFYSVGIGQISSEVPQNLSASRPQDRQFILSSKKLLLSDSGFYLCAWSRGQGGETQYFGPGTRLLVL.

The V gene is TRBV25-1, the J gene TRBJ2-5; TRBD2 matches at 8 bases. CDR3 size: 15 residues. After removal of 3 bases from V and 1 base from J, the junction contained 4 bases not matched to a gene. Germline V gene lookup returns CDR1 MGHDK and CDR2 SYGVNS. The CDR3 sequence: CASSETGRGQETQYF. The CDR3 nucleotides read TGTGCCAGCAGTGAGACCGGGAGGGGCCAAGAGACCCAGTACTTC.

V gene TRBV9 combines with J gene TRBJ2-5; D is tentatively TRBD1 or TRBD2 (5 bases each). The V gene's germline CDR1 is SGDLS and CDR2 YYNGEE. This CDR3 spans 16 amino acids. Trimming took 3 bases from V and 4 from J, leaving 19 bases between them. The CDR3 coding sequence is TGTGCCAGCAGCGCAACCAGGGACCCGCAGGTAGAGACCCAGTACTTC. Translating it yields CASSATRDPQVETQYF.